Described below is a single TCR beta chain sequence and its context. RNA transcripts served as the template for amplifying TCR beta CDR3 regions. HTBI primers drove first-round RT-PCR of the TCR CDR3. MiXCR, run by TCRdb on the multiplex PCR reads, gives a single entry per CDR3 protein. The sample shows around 520,000 distinct CDR3 sequences, roughly 25% of them seen only once. CDR1 SGHNT and CDR2 YYREEE come from the germline V gene (reference sequence). This CDR3 is built from 13 residues. V lost 2 bases and J 7 bases, leaving 12 bases between the germline ends. The record originates from a study of T cells in Graves' hyperthyroidism and ophthalmopathy.

Sequenced: blood. The rearrangement uses TRBV5-4 and TRBJ1-2, with D possibly being TRBD1 (5 bases). This TCR was recovered from a woman between 25 and 40 years old with Graves' ophthalmopathy. The CDR3 sequence is CASSFPGGVGYTF. Written as DNA, the CDR3 is TGTGCCAGCAGCTTCCCAGGAGGGGTTGGCTACACCTTC.